A selection of T cell receptor beta chains follows, all from one sample in a study of blood T cell repertoires in COVID-19. This table comes from immunoSEQ multiplex PCR, and its TCRdb copy is limited to in-frame clones, with some not included. The table has around 97,000 clones, over 75% seen once. The sequenced material came from peripheral blood. These receptor sequences come from a human donor in a cohort sampled during active or convalescent COVID-19. The CDR3 runs from the conserved cysteine through the conserved F or W. Fields, in order: clone size, V gene, J gene, D gene, CDR3 DNA, CDR3 protein. D genes are given only for firm matches. Rows may omit the clone size; those that give it use once, few, many or a size class.

abundance: .
v_gene: TRBV9
j_gene: TRBJ2-7
d_gene: TRBD1
CDR3nt: TGTGCCAGCAGCGTAGGGACAGGGCCCCAGTACGAGCAGTACTTC
CDR3aa: CASSVGTGPQYEQYF

abundance: .
v_gene: TRBV9
j_gene: TRBJ2-2
d_gene: .
CDR3nt: TGTGCCAGCAGCGTAGGAGGGTTAGACACCGGGGAGCTGTTTTTT
CDR3aa: CASSVGGLDTGELFF

abundance: once
v_gene: TRBV19
j_gene: TRBJ2-7
d_gene: .
CDR3nt: TGTGCCAGTAGTCCAACTTTCACGATTCCTCTCTACGAGCAGTACTTC
CDR3aa: CASSPTFTIPLYEQYF

abundance: .
v_gene: TRBV6-2/TRBV6-3
j_gene: TRBJ2-5
d_gene: TRBD1
CDR3nt: TGTGCCAGCAGTACGACAGGGGGCGCAGAGACCCAGTACTTC
CDR3aa: CASSTTGGAETQYF

abundance: .
v_gene: TRBV11-2
j_gene: TRBJ2-1
d_gene: TRBD2
CDR3nt: TGTGCCAGCAGTGGACTAGATGAGCAGTTCTTC
CDR3aa: CASSGLDEQFF

abundance: .
v_gene: TRBV5-1
j_gene: TRBJ1-1
d_gene: .
CDR3nt: TGCGCCAGCAGCTCTGCACAGGCCACTGAAGCTTTCTTT
CDR3aa: CASSSAQATEAFF

abundance: .
v_gene: TRBV19
j_gene: TRBJ2-2
d_gene: .
CDR3nt: TGTGCCAGTAGGGGGGCTTCCCGGCGGGCCAACACCGGGGAGCTGTTTTTT
CDR3aa: CASRGASRRANTGELFF

abundance: .
v_gene: TRBV5-1
j_gene: TRBJ1-6
d_gene: TRBD1
CDR3nt: TGCGCCAGCAGCCCGGACAGGGAGGATTCACCCCTCCACTTT
CDR3aa: CASSPDREDSPLHF

abundance: .
v_gene: TRBV20-1
j_gene: TRBJ1-2
d_gene: .
CDR3nt: TGCAGTGCAACTCCAGGGAATGGCTACACCTTC
CDR3aa: CSATPGNGYTF

abundance: .
v_gene: TRBV7-6
j_gene: TRBJ2-7
d_gene: .
CDR3nt: TGTGCCAGCAGCTTCGGGGGATCCTACGAGCAGTACTTC
CDR3aa: CASSFGGSYEQYF

abundance: .
v_gene: TRBV3-1/TRBV3-2
j_gene: TRBJ1-1
d_gene: TRBD1
CDR3nt: TGTGCCAGCAGCCAAGATCCAGTATGGGGACAGGGGGGTTTGTACTCTGAAGCTTTCTTT
CDR3aa: CASSQDPVWGQGGLYSEAFF

abundance: few
v_gene: TRBV5-4
j_gene: TRBJ1-1
d_gene: .
CDR3nt: TGTGCCAGCAGCTTGGTGGGGGGTAGGGGAAAGCCTGAAGCTTTCTTT
CDR3aa: CASSLVGGRGKPEAFF

abundance: once
v_gene: TRBV5-8
j_gene: TRBJ2-3
d_gene: TRBD2
CDR3nt: TGTGCCAGCAGCTTGGCCCTAGCGGGGGGTACGTCAGATACGCAGTATTTT
CDR3aa: CASSLALAGGTSDTQYF

abundance: few
v_gene: TRBV7-2
j_gene: TRBJ2-7
d_gene: TRBD2
CDR3nt: TGTGCCAGCAGCTTAGTCGTCGGGGGGATAGACGAGCAGTACTTC
CDR3aa: CASSLVVGGIDEQYF

abundance: .
v_gene: TRBV7-2
j_gene: TRBJ2-2
d_gene: .
CDR3nt: TGTGCCAGCAGCTTAGTAACAGTTAACACCGGGGAGCTGTTTTTT
CDR3aa: CASSLVTVNTGELFF

abundance: .
v_gene: TRBV24-1
j_gene: TRBJ1-2
d_gene: .
CDR3nt: TGTGCCACCTTGATAATGGCGGGTATCTATGGCTACACCTTC
CDR3aa: CATLIMAGIYGYTF

abundance: .
v_gene: TRBV7-2
j_gene: TRBJ1-5
d_gene: .
CDR3nt: TGTGCCAGCAGCCCATCAGGGAAACAGCCCCAGCATTTT
CDR3aa: CASSPSGKQPQHF

abundance: .
v_gene: TRBV27
j_gene: TRBJ1-2
d_gene: .
CDR3nt: TGTGCCAGCAGTTTAAGTCGGCAGGTAGATGGCTACACCTTC
CDR3aa: CASSLSRQVDGYTF

abundance: few
v_gene: TRBV19
j_gene: TRBJ2-7
d_gene: TRBD1
CDR3nt: TGTGCCAGTAGGAGGACAGGGTCCTCCTACGAGCAGTACTTC
CDR3aa: CASRRTGSSYEQYF

abundance: few
v_gene: TRBV11-3
j_gene: TRBJ2-2
d_gene: .
CDR3nt: TGTGCCAGCAGCCCCCGACAGGGAGGAACCGGGGAGCTGTTTTTT
CDR3aa: CASSPRQGGTGELFF

abundance: .
v_gene: TRBV6-5
j_gene: TRBJ1-1
d_gene: .
CDR3nt: TGTGCCAGCAGAAGCATTAATGAGGACACTGAAGCTTTCTTT
CDR3aa: CASRSINEDTEAFF

abundance: .
v_gene: TRBV6-2/TRBV6-3
j_gene: TRBJ1-1
d_gene: .
CDR3nt: TGTGCCAGCAGTCTAGGGGGTGGTGGCACTGAAGCTTTCTTT
CDR3aa: CASSLGGGGTEAFF

abundance: once
v_gene: TRBV28
j_gene: TRBJ2-3
d_gene: .
CDR3nt: TGTGCCAGCAGTTTATTACAGGGCTCCACAGATACGCAGTATTTT
CDR3aa: CASSLLQGSTDTQYF

abundance: once
v_gene: TRBV30
j_gene: TRBJ1-3
d_gene: .
CDR3nt: TGTGCCTGGGGCCGGGTCGGTGGAAACACCATATATTTT
CDR3aa: CAWGRVGGNTIYF

abundance: .
v_gene: TRBV9
j_gene: TRBJ2-1
d_gene: .
CDR3nt: TGTGCCAGCAGCGTAGGAGGTTTGTCCTACAATGAGCAGTTCTTC
CDR3aa: CASSVGGLSYNEQFF

abundance: .
v_gene: TRBV2
j_gene: TRBJ1-2
d_gene: TRBD1
CDR3nt: TGTGCCAGCAGCCAGGACAGGTCGCGAGGTGGCTACACCTTC
CDR3aa: CASSQDRSRGGYTF

abundance: once
v_gene: TRBV6-2/TRBV6-3
j_gene: TRBJ1-6
d_gene: .
CDR3nt: TGTGCCAGCAGTTACCTGGCACAGAGTTCACCCCTCCACTTT
CDR3aa: CASSYLAQSSPLHF

abundance: few
v_gene: TRBV18
j_gene: TRBJ1-6
d_gene: TRBD1
CDR3nt: TGTGCCAGCTCACCCCGACAGGGGGCGGGTGATTCACCCCTCCACTTT
CDR3aa: CASSPRQGAGDSPLHF

abundance: .
v_gene: TRBV18
j_gene: TRBJ2-3
d_gene: TRBD1
CDR3nt: TGTGCCAGCTCTCCGACAGGGGCCGATACGCAGTATTTT
CDR3aa: CASSPTGADTQYF

abundance: .
v_gene: TRBV6-5
j_gene: TRBJ1-4
d_gene: .
CDR3nt: TGTGCCAGCACCGGCGGGACTCCGAATGAAAAACTGTTTTTT
CDR3aa: CASTGGTPNEKLFF

abundance: .
v_gene: TRBV18
j_gene: TRBJ2-5
d_gene: .
CDR3nt: TGTGCCAGCTCACCACCCGGACCACCAGGGGAGACCCAGTACTTC
CDR3aa: CASSPPGPPGETQYF

abundance: once
v_gene: TRBV12-3/TRBV12-4
j_gene: TRBJ1-6
d_gene: TRBD1
CDR3nt: TGTGCCTCCTCGGGGACAGTCAATTCACCCCTCCACTTT
CDR3aa: CASSGTVNSPLHF